This T cell receptor (beta chain) was sequenced for a study of molecular identifiers for immune sequencing clone quantification. CDR3 length: 13 residues. V lost 6 bases and J lost 10; bases outside the gene matches: 9. Germline V gene lookup returns CDR1 MNHEY and CDR2 SVGEGT. TCRdb reanalysed the PCR reads using MiXCR and keeps one entry per CDR3 protein. The sample lists about 630,000 distinct CDR3 sequences; 25% were seen once. The chain is built from TRBV6-2 or TRBV6-3 and TRBJ2-1, with 7 positions matching TRBD2. Sequenced sample: naive CD8+ T cells from blood, with Jurkat cell RNA spiked in. The subset denotes: FACS-sorted CD8+CD4-CCR7+CD45RA+ naive T cells. The origin of this receptor is a human donor in good health. Some libraries in this study had Jurkat cell RNA spiked in. The CDR3 region is CASRAAGPNEQFF. DNA for the CDR3: TGTGCCAGCAGAGCAGCGGGACCGAACGAGCAGTTCTTC.